This TCR beta chain was identified during a study of blood T cell repertoires in COVID-19. Study-wide context: Samples came from the United States, Italy and Spain, spanning acute and convalescent COVID-19.

Seattle-derived patients entered the study during active infection and were followed longitudinally. Authors' analysis steps: Counts of nucleated cells, estimated from reference gene primer amplification, were obtained. Assay used: immunoSEQ multiplex PCR; TCRdb lists only in-frame clones, some missing. The V and J calls and clone size were taken over from that table, and D and trimming were inferred from the DNA. Here the sample spans some 250,000 clones, around 87% being singletons. V was shortened by 6 bases and J by 10 bases, with 16 bases between the two germline ends. CDR3 length: 13 residues. In germline, CDR1 is WNHNN, CDR2 SYGVQD (reference sequence).

This TCR derives from a woman aged 60-75 years with COVID-19, enrolled during active disease. Sequencing was carried out using peripheral blood. The rearrangement uses TRBV10-1 and TRBJ2-1; a weak D match, TRBD1 (5 bases). CDR3 nucleotides: TGCGCCAGCAGCCCACCCTCAGGGAACGAGCAGTTCTTC. Its protein is CASSPPSGNEQFF.